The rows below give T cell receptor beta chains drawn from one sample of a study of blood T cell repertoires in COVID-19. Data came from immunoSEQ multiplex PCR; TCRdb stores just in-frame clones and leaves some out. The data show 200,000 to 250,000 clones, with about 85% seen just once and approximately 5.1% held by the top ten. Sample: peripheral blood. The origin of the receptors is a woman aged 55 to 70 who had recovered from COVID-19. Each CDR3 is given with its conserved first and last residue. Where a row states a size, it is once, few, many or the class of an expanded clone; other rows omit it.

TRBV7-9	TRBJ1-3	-	CASSSAVTGSRNTIYF
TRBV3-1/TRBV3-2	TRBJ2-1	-	CASSQRGLNNEQFF
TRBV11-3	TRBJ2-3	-	CASSPGQGQDTQYF
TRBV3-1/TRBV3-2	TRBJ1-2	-	CASSQGTGIYGYTF
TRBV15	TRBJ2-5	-	CATGLAQETQYF
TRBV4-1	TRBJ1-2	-	CASSQVPGSNYGYTF
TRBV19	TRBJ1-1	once	CASRATGTGYHTEAFF
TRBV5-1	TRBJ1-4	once	CASSLEGQSNEKLFF
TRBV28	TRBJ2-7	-	CASSFRQGGPTYEQYF
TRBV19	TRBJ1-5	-	CASSIDRKLQPQHF
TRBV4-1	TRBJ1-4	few	CASSQDGQGYEKLFF
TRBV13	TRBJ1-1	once	CASSSDRNTEAFF
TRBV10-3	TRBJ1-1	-	CAISDGDRTNTEAFF
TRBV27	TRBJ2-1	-	CASRLGGATYIEQFF
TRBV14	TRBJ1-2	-	CASSQARAYGYTF
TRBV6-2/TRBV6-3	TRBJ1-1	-	CASSYSATGPMNTEAFF
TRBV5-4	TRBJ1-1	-	CASSPKQGANTEAFF
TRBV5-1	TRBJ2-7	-	CASSLSAGSYEQYF
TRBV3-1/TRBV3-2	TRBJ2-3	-	CASSHSAGGPNTQYF
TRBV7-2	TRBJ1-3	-	CASSFSGTGNTIYF
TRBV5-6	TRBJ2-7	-	CASSLSPSGGSEQYF
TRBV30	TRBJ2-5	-	CAWNGLDPEGTQYF
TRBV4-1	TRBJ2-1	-	CASSQTPPGDLYNEQFF
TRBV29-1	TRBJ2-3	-	CSCSTPGQGPTDTQYF
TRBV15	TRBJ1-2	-	CATSRDRSGYTF